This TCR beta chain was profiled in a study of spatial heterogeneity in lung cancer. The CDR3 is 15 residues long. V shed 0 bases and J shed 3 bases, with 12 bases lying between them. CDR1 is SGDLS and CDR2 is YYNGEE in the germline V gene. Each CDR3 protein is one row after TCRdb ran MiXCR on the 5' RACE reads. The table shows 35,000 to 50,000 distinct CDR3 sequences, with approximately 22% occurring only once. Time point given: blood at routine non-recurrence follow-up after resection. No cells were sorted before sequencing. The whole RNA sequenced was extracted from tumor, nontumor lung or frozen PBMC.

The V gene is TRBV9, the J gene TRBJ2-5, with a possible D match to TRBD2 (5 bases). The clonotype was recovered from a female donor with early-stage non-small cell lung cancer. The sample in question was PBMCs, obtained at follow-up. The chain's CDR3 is CASSVEGWGEETQYF. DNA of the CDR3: TGTGCCAGCAGCGTAGAAGGGTGGGGAGAAGAGACCCAGTACTTC.